The clone carrying this T cell receptor beta chain came up a few times. These data originate in a study of T cells in Graves' hyperthyroidism and ophthalmopathy. The CDR3 loop spans 18 amino acids. V lost 1 base to trimming and J lost 0 bases; unmatched junction nucleotides: 7. Germline CDR1 is SGHAT and CDR2 is FQNNGV. Using RNA transcripts as the source, TCR beta CDR3 regions were amplified. The HTBI primer set served for first-round RT-PCR of the TCR CDR3. One entry per CDR3 protein results from TCRdb running MiXCR on the multiplex PCR reads. In the table there are about half a million distinct CDR3 sequences, approximately 25% of which are singletons.

The source of this sequence is a woman in her 30s with Graves' ophthalmopathy. The sequenced material came from blood. This rearrangement joins TRBV11-2 to TRBJ2-4; 9 positions match TRBD2. CDR3 nucleotide sequence: TGTGCCAGCAGCTTAGTTATGTCAGCGGGGGGAGCCAAAAACATTCAGTACTTC. Protein sequence: CASSLVMSAGGAKNIQYF.